This is a list of T cell receptor beta chains from one sample in a study of siplizumab effects on memory and regulatory T cells. Sequencing used immunoSEQ multiplex PCR; TCRdb keeps in-frame clones, though not all of them. The profile shows fewer than 130,000 clones, more than 90% of them singletons. Sequencing was carried out using CD4+ T cells sorted from blood. The receptors originated from a human donor in good health. Both conserved end residues are part of each CDR3. The D gene is left open where the match is weak. Rows may omit the clone size; those that give it use once, few, many or a size class.

NA	15	TRBJ2-1	NA	TRBV7-2	CASSRATGLGNEQFF	TGTGCCAGCAGCCGCGCTACCGGTCTGGGGAATGAGCAGTTCTTC
NA	14	TRBJ1-1	NA	TRBV5-1	CASSLAPANTEAFF	TGCGCCAGCAGCTTGGCGCCGGCGAACACGGAAGCTTTCTTT
TRBD1	14	TRBJ2-1	NA	TRBV7-9	CASRGDSTYNEQFF	TGTGCCAGCAGGGGGGACAGTACCTACAATGAGCAGTTCTTC
NA	14	TRBJ1-1	NA	TRBV19	CATTDRQVNTEAFF	TGTGCCACCACGGACCGACAGGTCAACACTGAAGCTTTCTTT
NA	13	TRBJ1-2	NA	TRBV9	CASSAGGGTGYTF	TGTGCCAGCAGCGCTGGTGGGGGAACTGGCTACACCTTC
TRBD2	17	TRBJ2-3	NA	TRBV10-3	CAISGLTSGGRTDTQYF	TGTGCCATCAGTGGGCTGACTAGCGGGGGGCGCACAGATACGCAGTATTTT
TRBD2	15	TRBJ2-7	NA	TRBV6-6	CASRRTSGEAYEQYF	TGTGCCAGCAGGCGCACTAGCGGTGAAGCCTACGAGCAGTACTTC
NA	17	TRBJ1-1	NA	TRBV14	CASSQKPWGGVGTEAFF	TGTGCCAGCAGCCAAAAACCGTGGGGGGGAGTAGGGACTGAAGCTTTCTTT
NA	14	TRBJ1-1	NA	TRBV5-1	CASSPGSAYTEAFF	TGCGCCAGCAGCCCGGGATCGGCCTACACTGAAGCTTTCTTT
NA	15	TRBJ2-2	NA	TRBV7-9	CASSLAGGNTGELFF	TGTGCCAGCAGCTTAGCCGGGGGGAACACCGGGGAGCTGTTTTTT
TRBD1	14	TRBJ2-1	NA	TRBV5-4	CASSSRDRNNEQFF	TGTGCCAGCAGCTCCCGGGACAGAAACAATGAGCAGTTCTTC
TRBD2	16	TRBJ2-3	NA	TRBV15	CATSKERGGRTDTQYF	TGTGCCACCAGCAAAGAGCGGGGAGGCCGCACAGATACGCAGTATTTT
NA	13	TRBJ2-7	NA	TRBV5-1	CASSLGDGYEQYF	TGCGCCAGCAGCTTGGGGGACGGCTACGAGCAGTACTTC
NA	15	TRBJ2-6	NA	TRBV5-1	CASSLGGSGANVLTF	TGCGCCAGCAGCTTGGGGGGCTCAGGGGCCAACGTCCTGACTTTC
NA	12	TRBJ1-3	NA	TRBV19	CASSIQGNTIYF	TGTGCCAGTAGTATCCAGGGAAACACCATATATTTT
NA	13	TRBJ1-5	few	TRBV27	CASSTGPGRPQHF	TGTGCCAGCAGTACGGGCCCGGGACGGCCCCAGCATTTT